This paragraph reports one T cell receptor (beta chain). Libraries were prepared by immunoSEQ multiplex PCR; TCRdb keeps only in-frame clonotypes and omits some of them. The data hold 2 million to 2.5 million clones, with almost 96% observed a single time. This CDR3 has 14 residues. Germline CDR1 reads SGHRS; CDR2 reads YFSETQ. The junction had 3 bases not matched to a gene; V was cut back by 1 base and J by 5 bases. The data stem from a study of shared clonotypes between healthy human individuals. The origin of this receptor is a man aged 18-30 years in good health. Input material: naive CD4+ T cells sorted from blood. Subset described: CD45RA+ positively selected. The chain has TRBV5-1 and TRBJ2-7; 10 nucleotides agree with TRBD1. CDR3 protein: CASSLWDRGNEQYF. CDR3 nucleotide sequence: TGCGCCAGCAGCTTGTGGGACAGGGGTAACGAGCAGTACTTC.